This T cell receptor beta chain was recovered during a study of CD8 T cells in ankylosing spondylitis. Study-level results: Apparently characteristic of ankylosing spondylitis blood was a TCR beta motif (eight highly homologous variants).

CDR1 SEHNR and CDR2 FQNEAQ come from the germline V gene (reference sequence). This CDR3 is 15 amino acids long. The V segment lost 3 bases and the J segment 7 bases; nucleotides outside the gene matches: 8. One entry per CDR3 protein results from TCRdb running MiXCR on the 5' RACE reads. The data contain roughly 670,000 distinct CDR3 sequences, around 19% of them seen just once; the ten biggest clones take up about a fifth. On this clonotype: Its antigen remains unknown.

The chain carries TRBV7-9 and TRBJ2-1, with 8 nucleotides matching TRBD1. The sequencing input was blood, either unsorted or a sorted T cell fraction (not recorded which). This sequence originates from a male donor with ankylosing spondylitis. The CDR3 DNA follows: TGTGCCAGCAGCTTCAGGGGGCGCGATTTGAATGAGCAGTTCTTC. As protein: CASSFRGRDLNEQFF.